This T cell receptor (beta chain) appears in the sequencing data of a study of blood T cells in healthy people across ages. The overall study: The template switching approach captured approximately one barcoded beta molecule for every two T cells.

Every donor contributed roughly 10 milliliters of peripheral blood by blood draw. With each sample, at least 5 micrograms of total RNA were extracted. Next came a second PCR, run for roughly 7 to 12 cycles, which used a sample-barcoded 5' primer along with a J-beta primer mix. Using its own MiXCR run on the 5' RACE reads, TCRdb lists one record per CDR3 protein. Of about 640,000 distinct CDR3 sequences in the sample, under 65% were seen once. Germline V lookup: CDR1 DFQATT, CDR2 SNEGSKA (reference sequence). V shed 5 bases and J shed 7 bases, with 17 bases lying between them. The CDR3 runs to 14 residues.

The rearrangement joins TRBV20-1 to TRBJ1-4; possible D gene TRBD1, 5 bases. This clonotype was sampled from a man aged 60 to 75 in good health. Sequenced material: blood. Written as DNA, the CDR3 is TGCAGTGCTCGCAGGGTTCTGGGCGGTGAAAAACTGTTTTTT. Protein product: CSARRVLGGEKLFF.